The 9 T cell receptor beta chains below were found in one sample sequenced in a study of cytomegalovirus exposure and HLA in healthy donors. Primers included in the PCR were 60 Vbeta and 13 Jbeta primers. Data came from immunoSEQ multiplex PCR; TCRdb stores just in-frame clones and leaves some out. The table has just over 150,000 clones, around 78% seen once. The sequenced sample was PBMCs. These receptors were collected from a woman aged 40 to 50 in good health and CMV-seronegative.

This clone was recorded a few times. Within the sample, other DNA sequences also encode this same CDR3. The rearrangement joins TRBV5-1 to TRBJ1-4; 7 positions match TRBD1. The V gene's germline CDR1 is SGHRS and CDR2 YFSETQ. J lost 5 bases, V lost 4 bases, and 5 bases had no gene match. The CDR3 contains 14 residues. CDR3 protein: CASSPTGRNEKLFF. The CDR3 bases are TGCGCCAGCAGCCCGACAGGGAGGAATGAAAAACTGTTTTTT.

This chain connects TRBV19 to TRBJ1-2; TRBD1 aligns across 9 bases. Unmatched junction bases numbered 14, after V lost 4 bases and J lost 8 bases. Germline V lookup: CDR1 LNHDA, CDR2 SQIVND (reference sequence). The CDR3 contains 16 residues. CDR3 region: CASSTGTGLVRDGYTF. The CDR3 bases are TGTGCCAGTAGTACCGGGACAGGGCTAGTGCGTGACGGCTACACCTTC.

This chain links TRBV5-1 with TRBJ1-3; D unresolved. V lost 2 bases and J 0 bases, leaving 12 bases between the germline ends. CDR3 length equals 16 residues. Germline assignment: CDR1 SGHRS and CDR2 YFSETQ. In DNA form, the CDR3 reads TGCGCCAGCAGCTTTTCCTCGGGAAACTCTGGAAACACCATATATTTT. Protein product: CASSFSSGNSGNTIYF.

This clone appeared a few times. J is TRBJ1-1 and V is TRBV6-6; TRBD1 might be the D (5 bases). Deletions cut 7 bases from V and 3 bases from J, with 15 bases between. Germline values: CDR1 MNHNY, CDR2 SVGAGI (reference sequence). The CDR3 covers 14 residues. The CDR3 DNA is TGTGCCAGCACCCGGGGGTTTTTGGACACTGAAGCTTTCTTT. Translation gives CASTRGFLDTEAFF.

V gene TRBV16 combines with J gene TRBJ1-4; no reliable D call. This CDR3 has 12 amino acids. V was clipped by 0 bases and J by 13 bases, with 9 bases between them. Germline loops: CDR1 KGHSY, CDR2 FQNENV. The CDR3 DNA follows: TGTGCCAGCAGCCAATCCCCAACAAGACTGTTTTTT. This translates into CASSQSPTRLFF.

This chain uses TRBV7-2 with TRBJ1-3, with D possibly matching TRBD1 (6 bases). CDR1 and CDR2 from the germline V gene are SGHTA and FQGNSA. The CDR3 extends over 14 amino acids. The ends were cut back, 2 bases at V and 3 bases at J, with 8 bases in the middle. The CDR3 here is CASSLTGHGNTIYF. CDR3 sequence (DNA): TGTGCCAGCAGCTTAACAGGGCATGGAAACACCATATATTTT.

V gene TRBV5-1 combines with J gene TRBJ1-2, with 7 bases that match TRBD1. Germline CDR1 SGHRS, CDR2 YFSETQ. CDR3 size: 13 residues. The V segment lost 4 bases and the J segment 6 bases; nucleotides outside the gene matches: 6. CDR3 sequence reads: CASSIGGTDGYTF. In DNA, the CDR3 is TGCGCCAGCAGCATAGGGGGCACAGATGGCTACACCTTC.

This clone appeared a few times. CDR3 residues: CASSQAGGGSPLHF. CDR3 DNA sequence: TGCGCCAGCAGCCAAGCAGGGGGTGGATCACCCCTCCACTTT. The chain employs TRBV4-1 and TRBJ1-6, with TRBD1 matching 7 bases. V shed 1 base, J shed 10 bases, and the junction held 4 bases outside the gene matches. The germline CDR1 and CDR2 sequences are MGHRA and YSYEKL. There are 14 residues in the CDR3.

This clone occurred a few times. This chain joins TRBV6-5 and TRBJ1-1, with 7 bases matching TRBD1. The CDR3 extends over 14 amino acids. CDR1 is MNHEY and CDR2 is SVGAGI in the germline V gene. V shed 7 bases, J shed 5 bases, and the junction held 10 bases outside the gene matches. This chain's CDR3 is CASMDYRGGTEAFF. The CDR3 nucleotides read TGTGCCAGCATGGATTACAGGGGCGGAACTGAAGCTTTCTTT.